One TCR beta chain is described in this entry. CDR3 length equals 14 residues. Germline loops: CDR1 MNHEY, CDR2 SVGAGI. V was cut by 2 bases and J by 5 bases, with 12 bases left in between. This sample was included in a study of blood T cell repertoires in COVID-19. For the study at large: From T cells, B-cell-depleted T cells, or PBMCs came the material, which was cDNA or gDNA.

In the authors' methods: Amplification of reference gene primers provided the estimated nucleated cell counts. Sequencing was performed with immunoSEQ multiplex PCR; in TCRdb, only in-frame clones are kept and a portion is missing. The DNA was the basis for D and trimming; V, J and clone size are from that table. The sample holds approximately 94,000 clones, approximately 90% seen once. The sequence derives from a woman older than 75 with active COVID-19. The V and J genes are TRBV6-5 and TRBJ1-2, with a weak D call TRBD1 (5 bases). The sequenced sample consisted of peripheral blood. CDR3 nucleotide sequence: TGTGCCAGCAGTTACAAAAGGGGAGGATATGGCTACACCTTC. This sequence encodes CASSYKRGGYGYTF.